This entry describes one T cell receptor beta chain. Individuals aged about 18 to 95 years were recruited from roughly 22 US areas. Categorization into cohorts depended on clinical history that participants reported. These data belong to a study of blood T cell repertoires in COVID-19. On the study more broadly: Sites in the United States, Italy and Spain provided acute and convalescent COVID-19 samples. In each case, the material was cDNA or gDNA derived from T cells, B-cell-depleted T cells, or PBMCs.

The data were produced by immunoSEQ multiplex PCR, yet TCRdb's version contains in-frame clones alone and is incomplete. The sample lists over 120,000 clones, 80% to 90% seen once, with roughly 3.9% in the top ten. Germline CDR1 is SGDLS and CDR2 is YYNGEE. V was cut by 5 bases and J by 2 bases, with 16 bases left in between. This CDR3 has 15 residues. This TCR was recovered from a man aged 45 to 65 who had recovered from COVID-19. The sequenced sample was PBMCs or T cells enriched from blood (not recorded which). The chain recombines TRBV9 with TRBJ1-1, with a possible D match to TRBD1 (5 bases). This CDR3 is CASSTGGRINTEAFF. In DNA form, the CDR3 reads TGTGCCAGCAGTACCGGGGGGAGGATTAACACTGAAGCTTTCTTT. Drawing the rest from reference TRBV9 and TRBJ1-1, the complete variable domain is DSGVTQTPKHLITATGQRVTLRCSPRSGDLSVYWYQQSLDQGLQFLIQYYNGEERAKGNILERFSAQQFPDLHSELNLSSLELGDSALYFCASSTGGRINTEAFFGQGTRLTVV.